This T cell receptor (beta chain) was recovered during a study of identical twins. TCRdb passed the 5' RACE reads through MiXCR, listing each CDR3 protein once. The sample yields about 690,000 distinct CDR3 sequences, approximately 6% seen once. Findings and limits, study-wide: Models predicted too little out-of-frame TCR alpha sharing in monozygotic twins. Invariant MAIT and iNKT cells are populations that could partly confound zero-insertion analyses.

This CDR3 region has 13 residues. Germline assignment: CDR1 MNHEY and CDR2 SVGEGT. The V segment lost 8 bases and the J segment 4 bases; nucleotides outside the gene matches: 4. About this clonotype: Its antigen is currently unknown.

Sequencing was carried out using naive T cells sorted from blood. The sequence was obtained from a man younger than 35 in good health. The chain combines TRBV6-2 or TRBV6-3 with TRBJ2-2; TRBD1 matches 7 bases. The CDR3 region has the DNA TGTGCCAGCCGGGACAGCGGCACCGGGGAGCTGTTTTTT. This sequence encodes CASRDSGTGELFF.